This is a list of T cell receptor beta chains from one sample in a study of tumor-infiltrating lymphocytes in oesophageal squamous cell carcinoma. TCRdb re-called the PCR reads through MiXCR, storing one row per CDR3 protein. The table records thousands of distinct CDR3 sequences, approximately 14% of them present only once. Input material: normal esophageal tissue next to the tumor. Source of these receptors: a male donor with esophageal squamous cell carcinoma. The CDR3 runs from the conserved cysteine through the conserved F or W. D genes are given only for firm matches. Expanded clones get a size class; other rows say once, few or many, or leave the size out.

d_call	clone_size	j_call	v_call	cdr3_aa	cdr3_nt
.	.	TRBJ1-1	TRBV5-1	CASSLAGGSTEAFF	TGCGCCAGCAGCTTGGCGGGGGGAAGCACTGAAGCTTTCTTT
TRBD1	few	TRBJ1-6	TRBV25-1	CASSARTGSSDSPLHF	TGTGCCAGCAGTGCCCGGACAGGGAGTTCGGATTCACCCCTCCACTTT
.	many	TRBJ1-6	TRBV12-3/TRBV12-4	CASSLRESPLHF	TGTGCCAGCAGTTTAAGGGAATCACCCCTCCACTTT
.	few	TRBJ2-7	TRBV5-1	CASSPQEGGYNEQYF	TGCGCCAGCAGCCCCCAAGAAGGGGGATACAATGAGCAGTACTTC
.	medium-sized	TRBJ1-2	TRBV7-6	CASSALSGQIYGYTF	TGTGCCAGCAGCGCCCTCTCCGGACAGATCTATGGCTACACCTTC
TRBD2	.	TRBJ2-3	TRBV6-6	CASSEGLAGGWTDTQYF	TGTGCCAGCAGTGAGGGACTAGCGGGGGGGTGGACAGATACGCAGTATTTT
TRBD2	large	TRBJ2-1	TRBV7-9	CASSLVAGDVNEQFF	TGTGCCAGCAGCTTAGTAGCGGGGGATGTCAATGAGCAGTTCTTC
TRBD1	few	TRBJ1-1	TRBV5-5	CASSSDRGEAFF	TGTGCCAGCAGCTCTGACAGGGGTGAAGCTTTCTTT
.	.	TRBJ2-4	TRBV2	CAINRDIAKNIQYF	TGTGCTATCAACAGGGATATAGCCAAAAACATTCAGTACTTC
TRBD2	.	TRBJ2-2	TRBV15	CATSRAAGGRTGELFF	TGTGCCACCAGCAGAGCAGCGGGGGGGCGGACCGGGGAGCTGTTTTTT
.	few	TRBJ1-5	TRBV10-3	CAISESPGVAGNQPQHF	TGTGCCATCAGTGAGTCCCCCGGGGTTGCGGGCAATCAGCCCCAGCATTTT
TRBD2	many	TRBJ2-7	TRBV5-1	CASSLTSLSYEQYF	TGCGCCAGCAGCCTGACTAGCCTCTCCTACGAGCAGTACTTC
.	medium-sized	TRBJ2-6	TRBV7-2	CASSSRGAGMAGANVLTF	TGTGCCAGCAGCTCACGGGGAGCAGGGATGGCTGGGGCCAACGTCCTGACTTTC
.	.	TRBJ1-6	TRBV18	CASSLGSSYNSPLHF	TGTGCCAGCTCACTTGGGAGCTCCTATAATTCACCCCTCCACTTT
.	many	TRBJ2-7	TRBV6-1	CASSYPTRTVSISYEQYF	TGTGCCAGCAGTTACCCAACTAGGACAGTCTCTATCTCCTACGAGCAGTACTTC
TRBD1	many	TRBJ1-3	TRBV7-7	CASSTGTVPGNTIYF	TGTGCTAGCAGCACAGGGACAGTCCCTGGAAACACCATATATTTT
TRBD2	few	TRBJ2-6	TRBV28	CASSLTGLAGGTGANVLTF	TGTGCCAGCAGTTTGACCGGACTAGCGGGGGGTACTGGGGCCAACGTCCTGACTTTC
TRBD1	many	TRBJ2-5	TRBV5-6	CASSLPRTGGETQYF	TGTGCCAGCAGCCTGCCGCGGACAGGGGGAGAGACCCAGTACTTC
.	medium-sized	TRBJ2-7	TRBV7-2	CASSLGGVTEQYF	TGTGCCAGCAGCTTAGGAGGGGTAACCGAGCAGTACTTC
TRBD1	many	TRBJ2-3	TRBV11-1	CASSFDRGDTQYF	TGTGCCAGCAGCTTCGACAGGGGCGATACGCAGTATTTT